These 22 T cell receptor beta chains share one sample of origin, sequenced in a study of human T cells and chemical hapten exposure. TCRdb recomputed calls from the RACE reads with MiXCR, one row per CDR3 protein. The sample shows 85,000 to 100,000 distinct CDR3 sequences, approximately 10% of them seen only once. Time point given: pre-sensitization, week 0. As for treatment: therapeutic diphenylcyclopropenone sensitization with weekly scalp DPC. The sequences come from whole blood, collected in connection with sensitization to the hapten diphenylcyclopropenone (DPC). The receptors stem from a woman in her sixties with alopecia areata. Some clones in this sample may be carry-over from other donors' samples.

The rearrangement links TRBV7-9 to TRBJ1-5, with D uncertain. In germline, CDR1 is SEHNR, CDR2 FQNEAQ (reference sequence). This CDR3 region has 12 residues. The germline V and J ends were trimmed by 1 base and 7 bases, with 5 bases remaining between them. CDR3 loop: CASSLEVQPQHF. The CDR3 DNA follows: TGTGCCAGCAGCTTAGAAGTGCAGCCCCAGCATTTT.

A few counts support this clonotype. The CDR3 loop is CSASSGVGTGELFF. The DNA of the CDR3 is TGCAGTGCTTCCAGCGGGGTTGGCACCGGGGAGCTGTTTTTT. The chain joins TRBV20-1 to TRBJ2-2, with TRBD2 identical over 7 bases. The CDR3 runs 14 residues. Trimming took 5 bases from V and 4 from J; bases not matched to a gene: 7. Germline loops: CDR1 DFQATT, CDR2 SNEGSKA (reference sequence).

This clonotype was detected only a few times. V gene TRBV27 combines with J gene TRBJ1-1; no definite D call. With 3 bases removed from V and 1 base from J, the gap between germline ends came to 12 bases. Germline CDR1 MNHEY, CDR2 SMNVEV (reference sequence). This CDR3 contains 15 residues. This CDR3 is CASSFRRERNTEAFF. For the CDR3, the DNA is TGTGCCAGCAGTTTTCGTAGGGAGAGGAACACTGAAGCTTTCTTT.

In regard to this clonotype: With a much larger clone just one base away, this may be a read error. The genes are TRBV27 and TRBJ2-1; D is undetermined. Per germline, CDR1 MNHEY and CDR2 SMNVEV (reference sequence). There are 13 residues in the CDR3. Trimming stripped 4 bases from V and 6 bases from J, with 10 bases between. In nucleotides, the CDR3 is TGTGCCAGCAGTTACTCCCTCTGCAATGAGCAGTTCTTC. Encoded protein: CASSYSLCNEQFF.

This chain links TRBV12-3 or TRBV12-4 with TRBJ1-2; D unresolved. This CDR3 has 15 amino acids. Trimming took 2 bases from V and 0 from J, leaving 10 bases between them. The CDR3 protein is CASSLTRRPNYGYTF. DNA of the CDR3: TGTGCCAGCAGTTTAACCCGACGCCCTAACTATGGCTACACCTTC.

The table lists this clonotype with many counts. This rearrangement joins TRBV7-2 to TRBJ1-3; TRBD1 matches at 9 bases. This CDR3 comprises 14 residues. V lost 5 bases to trimming and J lost 8 bases; unmatched junction nucleotides: 7. From germline, CDR1 is SGHTA and CDR2 FQGNSA. This chain's CDR3 is CASSARTGAYTIYF. CDR3 bases: TGTGCCAGCAGCGCGAGGACAGGGGCCTACACCATATATTTT.

This clonotype was picked up a small number of times. The chain combines TRBV5-1 with TRBJ2-5; D possibly corresponds to TRBD2 (6 bases). The CDR3 length is 14 residues. V lost 0 bases, J lost 1 base, and 7 bases lay in between. Per the germline V gene, CDR1 is SGHRS and CDR2 is YFSETQ. This chain's CDR3 is CASSLEGGQETQYF. DNA of the CDR3: TGCGCCAGCAGCTTGGAGGGAGGCCAAGAGACCCAGTACTTC. Full variable domain (outside the CDR3, taken from reference TRBV5-1 and TRBJ2-5): KAGVTQTPRYLIKTRGQQVTLSCSPISGHRSVSWYQQTPGQGLQFLFEYFSETQRNKGNFPGRFSGRQFSNSRSEMNVSTLELGDSALYLCASSLEGGQETQYFGPGTRLLVL.

Only a few counts were recorded for this clonotype. The chain employs TRBV5-1 and TRBJ1-1; 8 nucleotides line up with TRBD1. The junction had 6 bases not matched to a gene; V was cut back by 4 bases and J by 7 bases. Germline CDR1 SGHRS, CDR2 YFSETQ. This CDR3 is 13 amino acids long. The CDR3 region has the DNA TGCGCCAGCAGCGGGGGGACAGGAGGTGAAGCTTTCTTT. Translation gives CASSGGTGGEAFF.

This clonotype was counted at least ten times. The V gene is TRBV30, the J gene TRBJ1-1; 8 bases line up with TRBD1. CDR1 and CDR2 from the germline V gene are GTSNPN and SVGIG (reference sequence). The CDR3 length is 15 residues. Germline trimming cut 1 base from V and 1 base from J; bases unmatched to any gene: 5. CDR3 nucleotides: TGTGCCTGGAGTGATTTGGGACAGGCGAACACTGAAGCTTTCTTT. Translated: CAWSDLGQANTEAFF.

This clonotype was detected many times. The gene calls are TRBV7-6 and TRBJ2-2; 7 bases align to TRBD1. Germline-derived CDR1 and CDR2 are SGHVS and FNYEAQ. This CDR3 has 16 residues. V shed 4 bases and J 2 bases; nucleotides not matched to a gene: 7. The CDR3 DNA reads as TGTGCCAGCAGCTCCCCCCGGACAGGCAACACCGGGGAGCTGTTTTTT. Amino acids: CASSSPRTGNTGELFF.

The V call is TRBV7-9, the J call TRBJ1-2; the match to TRBD1 covers 11 bases. The CDR3 runs to 15 residues. CDR1 and CDR2 from the germline V gene are SEHNR and FQNEAQ (reference sequence). J was trimmed by 7 bases and V by 2 bases; bases with no gene match: 6. The CDR3 DNA is TGTGCCAGCAGCTTACCGGACAGGGGGCGTGTTGGCTACACCTTC. Residues: CASSLPDRGRVGYTF.

The chain has TRBV18 and TRBJ2-7, with D uncertain. Trimming left V 0 bases short and J 2 bases short, with 14 bases between. The CDR3 sequence is 16 residues long. Germline V gene lookup returns CDR1 KGHSH and CDR2 LQKENI. The CDR3 protein is CASSPPGLAETYEQYF. For the CDR3, the DNA is TGTGCCAGCTCACCACCGGGATTAGCCGAGACCTACGAGCAGTACTTC. The full variable domain, in which reference TRBV18 and TRBJ2-7 provide the parts outside the CDR3, is NAGVMQNPRHLVRRRGQEARLRCSPMKGHSHVYWYRQLPEEGLKFMVYLQKENIIDESGMPKERFSAEFPKEGPSILRIQQVVRGDSAAYFCASSPPGLAETYEQYFGPGTRLTVT.

This clonotype has more than one count but fewer than ten. The CDR3 sequence: CAIWTGGGYEQYF. CDR3 DNA: TGTGCCATCTGGACAGGGGGCGGCTACGAGCAGTACTTC. This chain connects TRBV10-3 to TRBJ2-7, with TRBD1 matching over 11 bases. This CDR3 contains 13 residues. CDR1 is ENHRY and CDR2 is SYGVKD in the germline V gene. Trimming at V came to 8 bases and at J to 3 bases, leaving 3 bases not matched to a gene.

The gene calls are TRBV5-5 and TRBJ1-2; possibly TRBD1 for D (5 bases). The germline gives CDR1 SGHKS, CDR2 YYEKEE (reference sequence). The CDR3 has 14 amino acids. Deletions cut 1 base from V and 2 bases from J, with 9 bases between. The CDR3 spells CASSLSGFNYGYTF. The DNA of the CDR3 is TGTGCCAGCAGCTTGTCAGGGTTCAACTATGGCTACACCTTC.

This clonotype was observed many times. The chain couples TRBV20-1 to TRBJ1-2; D gene uncertain. The CDR3 contains 13 residues. V was pared by 3 bases and J by 7 bases, with 15 bases between. The germline CDR1 and CDR2 sequences are DFQATT and SNEGSKA (reference sequence). The CDR3 loop is CSASPTPTVGYTF. The CDR3 bases are TGCAGTGCTAGTCCTACTCCTACGGTTGGCTACACCTTC.

This clonotype was detected a few times. This CDR3 is CSASRSGANVLTF. Written as DNA, the CDR3 is TGCAGTGCCAGTCGGTCTGGGGCCAACGTCCTGACTTTC. This chain uses TRBV20-1 with TRBJ2-6, with D hard to call. The V end lost 6 bases, the J end lost 1 base, and 7 bases lay between the germline ends. Germline V gives CDR1 DFQATT, CDR2 SNEGSKA (reference sequence). CDR3 size: 13 residues.

This clonotype came up many times. The chain combines TRBV3-1 with TRBJ1-2; no definite D call. With 0 bases removed from V and 6 bases from J, the gap between germline ends came to 11 bases. The germline V gene encodes CDR1 LGHDT and CDR2 YNNKEL (reference sequence). The CDR3 extends over 14 amino acids. CDR3 sequence reads: CASSQDRGSDGYTF. In DNA form, the CDR3 reads TGTGCCAGCAGCCAAGACCGAGGGTCGGATGGCTACACCTTC.

This chain connects TRBV29-1 to TRBJ2-3; D uncertain. The CDR3 is made up of 13 amino acids. From germline, CDR1 is SQVTM and CDR2 ANQGSEA. V lost 3 bases and J lost 0, with 7 bases in between. CDR3 loop: CSVDVGSTDTQYF. The CDR3 bases are TGCAGCGTTGATGTGGGTAGCACAGATACGCAGTATTTT.

The table lists this clonotype with a few counts. The V gene is TRBV10-3, the J gene TRBJ2-7, with TRBD2 matching over 10 bases. CDR1 is ENHRY, CDR2 SYGVKD, per germline. Trimming at V came to 4 bases and at J to 3 bases, leaving 9 bases not matched to a gene. The CDR3 extends over 16 amino acids. CDR3 protein: CAISGASGGPSYEQYF. The CDR3 DNA reads TGTGCCATCAGTGGGGCTAGCGGGGGCCCGAGCTACGAGCAGTACTTC.

The gene calls are TRBV12-3 or TRBV12-4 and TRBJ2-1, with D uncertain. Trimming stripped 4 bases from V and 5 bases from J, with 12 bases between. The CDR3 is 14 residues long. In DNA, the CDR3 is TGTGCCAGCAGTTACAACCCAAGCCACAATGAGCAGTTCTTC. Encoded protein: CASSYNPSHNEQFF.

V and J are TRBV3-1 and TRBJ2-4; D is unresolved. The CDR3 runs to 12 residues. Germline lookup yields CDR1 LGHDT and CDR2 YNNKEL (reference sequence). V lost 4 bases and J lost 5, with 6 bases in between. CDR3 region: CASSLNENIQYF. The CDR3 region has the DNA TGTGCCAGCAGCCTCAACGAAAACATTCAGTACTTC.

This clonotype appeared many times. The V call is TRBV7-9, the J call TRBJ2-4; 9 bases are shared with TRBD1. CDR1 is SEHNR, CDR2 FQNEAQ, per germline (reference sequence). The V gene end was trimmed by 8 bases and the J gene end by 4 bases; junction bases not matched to a gene: 12. The CDR3 is made up of 16 amino acids. The CDR3 DNA reads as TGTGCCAGCGGGGACAGGGAGGCTTGGGATAAAAACATTCAGTACTTC. Amino acid sequence: CASGDREAWDKNIQYF. Together with reference TRBV7-9 and TRBJ2-4, the CDR3 gives the full variable domain: DTGVSQNPRHKITKRGQNVTFRCDPISEHNRLYWYRQTLGQGPEFLTYFQNEAQLEKSRLLSDRFSAERPKGSFSTLEIQRTEQGDSAMYLCASGDREAWDKNIQYFGAGTRLSVL.